The next 28 T cell receptor delta chains were all read from a single sample in a study of γδ T cells in repeated Plasmodium falciparum infection. Gammadelta T cells were flow-sorted from PBMC into Vgamma9/Vdelta2+ and Vdelta2-negative populations for bulk analysis. TCRdb fed the multiplex PCR reads to CATT. The data contain 45,000 to 60,000 delta-chain clones, approximately 1.8% of them singletons. Source material: gamma-delta T cells from blood. The receptors come from a pool of human donors (malaria-infected and uninfected, not separated).

This clone has ten or more counts. The chain couples TRDV1 to TRDJ1; 12 bases fit TRDD3. Germline V gives CDR1 TSWWSYY, CDR2 QGS. The CDR3 contains 19 residues. V lost 3 bases and J lost 8; bases outside the gene matches: 19. CDR3 in amino acids: CALGEPSLPTLGDTGKLIF. The CDR3 coding sequence is TGTGCTCTTGGGGAGCCAAGCCTTCCCACTCTGGGGGATACGGGCAAACTCATCTTT.

Details on this clone: This likely reflects a read error, since a far larger clone is one base away. Other DNA variants within this sample encode the same CDR3. This chain uses TRDV3 with TRDJ1; 13 bases are a match to TRDD3. J gave up 0 bases and V 2 bases, and 24 bases lay outside the gene matches. Germline CDR1 reads TVYSNPD; CDR2 reads GDNSRS (reference sequence). The CDR3 consists of 22 residues. The CDR3 region has the DNA TGTGCCTTTTCTTCCTACGGTACCTTACTGGGGGATACGGTACCTCACACCGATAAACTCATCTTT. This sequence encodes CAFSSYGTLLGDTVPHTDKLIF.

This clone was picked up many times. This chain uses TRDV1 with TRDJ1; D may correspond to TRDD2 or TRDD3 (8 bases each). This CDR3 has 21 residues. CDR1 and CDR2 from the germline V gene are TSWWSYY and QGS. Trimming cost V 0 bases and J 3 bases, with 29 bases left between them. CDR3 sequence: CALGELQDFLRPYWGSDKLIF. In DNA form, the CDR3 reads TGTGCTCTTGGGGAACTACAGGACTTCCTACGGCCTTACTGGGGGTCCGATAAACTCATCTTT.

A note on this clone: This is likely an artifact of a read error, given a far larger clone one base away. The same CDR3 also results from other DNA sequences found in this sample. The chain combines TRDV1 with TRDJ1; TRDD3 matches at 12 bases. The J gene was missing in TCRdb and was found by matching the end of the DNA to germline. Germline CDR1 is TSWWSYY and CDR2 is QGS. The CDR3 has 20 amino acids. The CDR3, as DNA: TGCGCTCTTGGGGAACCATTGCCGACTCCAACTGGGGGATACCGCGATAAACTCATCTTT. It specifies CALGEPLPTPTGGYRDKLIF.

On this clone: TCRdb attributes to this sequence the protein of a much larger clone, which differs from the DNA translation at residue 9; a read error is likely, and the protein displayed is translated from the DNA. The rearrangement links TRAV38-2/DV8 to TRDJ1; 13 bases map to TRDD3. Germline V gene data show CDR1 as TSESDYY and CDR2 as QEAYKQQN. The CDR3 length is 26 residues. J was trimmed by 2 bases and V by 2 bases; bases with no gene match: 33. The CDR3 reads CAYRRGPLTTLVPYWGIRVGTDKLIF. DNA for the CDR3: TGTGCTTATAGGAGAGGCCCCCTTACTACACTAGTCCCTTACTGGGGGATACGCGTGGGGACCGATAAACTCATCTTT.

V and J are TRDV1 and TRDJ1, with D perhaps TRDD2 (6 bases). Because TCRdb records no J gene, it was assigned here through a match of the DNA to germline. The CDR3 is made up of 23 amino acids. V was clipped by 7 bases and J by 4 bases, with 43 bases between them. Per germline, CDR1 TSWWSYY and CDR2 QGS. CDR3 nucleotide sequence: TGTGCTCTTGTGGAGACATGCCTTCCCCGAACCTACTGTGTGATAGAACCTCTCGATAAACTCATCTTT. It codes for CALVETCLPRTYCVIEPLDKLIF.

In regard to this clone: A far larger clone lies a single base away; this is likely a read error. The identical CDR3 is also encoded by other nucleotide sequences in the sample. V and J are TRDV2 and TRDJ1; D may be TRDD3 (6 bases). As TCRdb names no J gene, one was assigned here on the basis of a DNA match to germline. This CDR3 has 14 residues. Germline V gene lookup returns CDR1 GEAIGNYY and CDR2 EKD. CDR3 loop: CACDTVGIGDKLIF. In DNA form, the CDR3 reads TGTGCTTGTGACACCGTGGGGATCGGCGATAAACTCATCTTT.

This clone was detected only a few times. A single base is all that separates this from a far larger clone, so a read error is likely. This sample also contains other DNA sequences that code for the same CDR3. The V gene is TRDV1, the J gene TRDJ1, with a tentative D call TRDD3 (5 bases). Assignment of the J gene here rests on matching the DNA to germline, because TCRdb gives none. The CDR3 extends over 20 amino acids. Per the germline V gene, CDR1 is TSWWSYY and CDR2 is QGS. V dropped 1 base and J dropped 8 bases, with 32 bases sitting between them. In DNA form, the CDR3 reads TGTGCTCTTGGGGAACCACTGAGTTTTTGGGGAATAAAAGTTGTTTCGAAACTCATCTTT. The encoded protein is CALGEPLSFWGIKVVSKLIF.

Turning to this clone: This probably arose from a read error, given a far larger clone one base away. Other DNA sequences in this specimen translate into the identical CDR3. The CDR3 DNA sequence: TGTGCTTTCTCCAATCGCGACCGTGGGGGAAGAGGGGGCGATAAACTCATCTTT. Translation: CAFSNRDRGGRGGDKLIF. The rearrangement links TRDV3 to TRDJ1; 7 bases are a match to TRDD3. The J gene comes from matching the DNA to germline here; TCRdb lacks it. The length of the CDR3 is 18 residues. The germline V gene encodes CDR1 TVYSNPD and CDR2 GDNSRS (reference sequence). The full variable domain, with the rest looked up from reference TRDV3 and TRDJ1, is CDKVTQSSPDQTVASGSEVVLLCTYDTVYSNPDLFWYRIRPDYSFQFVFYGDNSRSEGADFTQGRFSVKHILTQKAFHLVISPVRTEDSATYYCAFSNRDRGGRGGDKLIFGKGTRVTVEP.

Comment on this clone: Only one base separates this from a far larger clonotype, so it likely reflects a read error. Within the sample, other DNA sequences also encode this same CDR3. V gene TRDV1 combines with J gene TRDJ1; 8 bases align to TRDD3. Assignment of the J gene here rests on matching the DNA to germline, because TCRdb gives none. There are 26 residues in the CDR3. Germline V gene data show CDR1 as TSWWSYY and CDR2 as QGS. Trimming removed 7 bases from V and 1 base from J; junction bases left unmatched: 41. The CDR3 DNA follows: TGTGCTCTTGCGGAGCATGAGGTCCTATCTAGTACTGGGGGTGTTATTGGATTCAAGCCCACCGATAAACTCATCTTT. Translating gives CALAEHEVLSSTGGVIGFKPTDKLIF.

For this clone: One base separates it from a far larger clone, so it is likely a read error. Different DNA sequences within this sample yield the same CDR3. The chain combines TRDV2 with TRDJ1; the D gene is possibly TRDD3 (6 bases). Since TCRdb gives no J gene, matching the DNA to germline was used here to assign it. CDR1 and CDR2 from the germline V gene are GEAIGNYY and EKD. The CDR3 runs to 16 residues. Trimming cost V 1 base and J 1 base, with 15 bases left between them. CDR3 DNA sequence: TGTGCCTGTGACACGGGGATTTATAGAATCACCGATAAACTCATCTTT. It yields the protein CACDTGIYRITDKLIF.

This clone was picked up a small number of times. The protein in TCRdb stems from a much larger clone and differs at residue 11 from this DNA's translation, likely a read error; here the protein is translated from the DNA. The chain recombines TRDV1 with TRDJ1; D tentatively fits TRDD2 or TRDD3 (8 bases each). CDR1 TSWWSYY and CDR2 QGS come from the germline V gene. Trimming cost V 0 bases and J 0 bases, with 29 bases left between them. The CDR3 length is 22 residues. Here the CDR3 DNA reads TGTGCTCTTGGGGAACTACTTCCTACGCCACCGTACTGGGGGGCTGACACCGATAAACTCATCTTT. The encoded protein is CALGELLPTPPYWGADTDKLIF.

This clone was detected only a few times. TCRdb pairs this DNA with a much larger clone's protein that differs at residue 11, likely a read error; the protein shown was translated from the DNA. CDR3 bases: TGTGCCTTCGCGAACGGGATTAATATGTTGGCAGCACAACTCTTCTTT. It translates to CAFANGINMLAAQLFF. The chain carries TRDV3 and TRDJ2, with TRDD3 as a possible D gene (5 bases). Because TCRdb records no J gene, it was assigned here through a match of the DNA to germline. The CDR3 is made up of 16 amino acids. From germline, CDR1 is TVYSNPD and CDR2 GDNSRS (reference sequence). The ends were cut back, 3 bases at V and 6 bases at J, with 23 bases in the middle.

This clone was seen a handful of times. A read error likely explains why the TCRdb protein, taken from a much larger clone, differs from this DNA's translation at residue 11; the protein shown is translated from the DNA. The V call is TRDV1, the J call TRDJ1, with 8 nucleotides matching TRDD3. CDR3 size: 23 residues. Unmatched junction bases numbered 26, after V lost 2 bases and J lost 0 bases. Germline V gives CDR1 TSWWSYY, CDR2 QGS. The CDR3 reads CALGEGTYLYLGILIPNTDKLIF. Here the CDR3 DNA reads TGTGCTCTTGGGGAAGGAACCTACCTCTACTTGGGGATACTAATACCGAACACCGATAAACTCATCTTT.

Points on this clone: Since a far larger clone is one base different, this is likely a read error. Other DNA sequences of this sample code for an identical CDR3. The chain employs TRDV1 and TRDJ1; 9 bases line up with TRDD3. TCRdb is silent on the J gene; assignment here came from matching the DNA to germline. This CDR3 is built from 20 residues. CDR1 and CDR2 (germline): TSWWSYY, QGS. CDR3 sequence: CALGGARPYWGTGRGDKLIF. As DNA, the CDR3 is TGCGCTCTTGGGGGGGCAAGACCGTACTGGGGGACGGGCCGTGGCGATAAACTCATCTTT.

This clone has at least ten counts. A far larger clone is one base from this, pointing to a likely read error. Additional DNA sequences in this sample encode the identical CDR3. This rearrangement joins TRDV2 to TRDJ1, with TRDD3 matching over 7 bases. The J gene, absent from TCRdb, was called here by matching the DNA to germline. This CDR3 has 15 amino acids. Unmatched junction bases numbered 5, after V lost 1 base and J lost 1 base. Germline V gives CDR1 GEAIGNYY, CDR2 EKD. CDR3 bases: TGTGCCTGTGACACGAAGGGGGGATCCACCGATAAACTCATCTTT. Protein sequence: CACDTKGGSTDKLIF.

By share, this clone ranks as large. This CDR3 is also generated by other DNA sequences in the sample. CDR3 DNA: TGTGCCTGTGACCCTAACAAACTCATCTTT. Its translation is CACDPNKLIF. The chain is built from TRDV2 and TRDJ1; the D is unclear. The CDR3 loop spans 10 amino acids. From germline, CDR1 is GEAIGNYY and CDR2 EKD. The V end lost 3 bases, the J end lost 8 bases, and 6 bases lay between the germline ends.

A remark on this clone: This DNA's translation and the protein TCRdb lists, from a much larger clone, do not match at residue 7, likely due to a read error; the protein shown is translated from the DNA. The genes are TRDV1 and TRDJ1; 10 nucleotides line up with TRDD3. TCRdb records no J gene; here it was assigned by comparing the DNA to germline. Germline-derived CDR1 and CDR2 are TSWWSYY and QGS. The CDR3 length is 26 residues. With V trimmed by 0 bases and J by 0 bases, 31 bases remained unmatched. CDR3 sequence reads: CALGELILPVLGDYHPFGPYTDKLIF. The CDR3 DNA follows: TGTGCTCTTGGGGAACTGATCCTCCCTGTACTGGGGGATTACCACCCCTTCGGTCCTTACACCGATAAACTCATCTTT.

The sample holds a few counts of this clone. The protein given by TCRdb reflects a much larger clone and differs at residue 31 from this DNA's translation, likely from a read error; the protein shown is the DNA's translation. The V gene call reads TRDV1; no J gene was called; the table assigns TRDD3, which was not confirmed against the DNA. The CDR3 contains 32 residues. Germline V gives CDR1 TSWWSYY, CDR2 QGS. CDR3 amino acids: CALGELQLPTMRVLGIRERANLEYLYTDKLTF. The CDR3 DNA is TGTGCTCTTGGGGAACTACAACTTCCTACTATGAGGGTGTTGGGGATACGCGAGAGGGCAAATCTAGAGTACTTGTACACCGATAAACTCACCTTT.

This clone has more than one count but fewer than ten. TCRdb's entry gives the protein of a much larger clone, which mismatches this DNA's translation at residue 9, likely from a read error; the protein reported here is translated from the DNA. The CDR3: CALGELPLSPWGFTLTAQLFF. The CDR3 DNA sequence: TGTGCTCTTGGGGAGCTACCCCTTTCCCCCTGGGGGTTTACTTTGACAGCACAACTCTTCTTT. This chain uses TRDV1 with TRDJ2; 7 bases align to TRDD3. Assignment of the J gene here rests on matching the DNA to germline, because TCRdb gives none. V trimming: 3 bases; J trimming: 0 bases; junction bases outside the gene matches: 19. This CDR3 has 21 residues. CDR1 and CDR2 (germline): TSWWSYY, QGS.

This clone has just a few counts. This DNA's translation differs at residue 5 from TCRdb's protein, which comes from a much larger clone; a read error is likely, and the protein shown is translated from the DNA. The chain links TRDV2 to TRDJ1; 10 bases line up with TRDD3. Since TCRdb gives no J gene, matching the DNA to germline was used here to assign it. CDR3 size: 19 residues. Germline V CDR1 and CDR2: GEAIGNYY, EKD. V trimming: 3 bases; J trimming: 2 bases; junction bases outside the gene matches: 17. The CDR3 region has the DNA TGTGCCTGTGACGCCGTGGGAGTGGGGGATACTCGGCAGACCGATAAACTCATCTTT. This translates into CACDAVGVGDTRQTDKLIF.

There are many counts of this clone. A read error is possible here, since a much larger clone lies one base away. The chain employs TRDV1 and TRDJ1; 10 bases agree with TRDD3. TCRdb supplies no J gene; here it was assigned by aligning the nucleotide sequence to germline. Germline assignment: CDR1 TSWWSYY and CDR2 QGS. This CDR3 has 19 residues. J gave up 4 bases and V 2 bases, and 16 bases lay outside the gene matches. Written as DNA, the CDR3 is TGTGCTCTTGGGGAATGTAGTTTCCTAGGGGGATACGAAGACGATAAACTCATCTTT. Translation gives CALGECSFLGGYEDDKLIF.

There are a few counts of this clone. The TCRdb record carries a much larger clone's protein, which differs from this DNA's translation at residue 13; a read error is the likely cause, and the protein listed here is the DNA translation. The chain combines TRDV1 with TRDJ1; TRDD3 matches 12 bases. The J gene comes from matching the DNA to germline here; TCRdb lacks it. The germline gives CDR1 TSWWSYY, CDR2 QGS. The junction had 32 bases not matched to a gene; V was cut back by 0 bases and J by 0 bases. The CDR3 is 27 residues long. The CDR3 sequence is CALGELWLDSRSYSTGGYNMYTDKLIF. The CDR3 DNA is TGTGCTCTTGGGGAACTATGGCTGGACTCCCGCTCGTATTCTACTGGGGGATACAATATGTACACCGATAAACTCATCTTT.

This clone was counted between two and nine times. A far larger clone lies a single base away; this is likely a read error. The sample holds other DNA sequences that translate to the same CDR3. The CDR3: CACDSLLGDKNTDKLIF. CDR3 nucleotide sequence: TGTGCCTGTGACTCCTTATTGGGGGATAAGAACACCGATAAACTCATCTTT. The rearrangement uses TRDV2 and TRDJ1; 9 nucleotides line up with TRDD3. The J gene was missing in TCRdb and was found by matching the end of the DNA to germline. The germline V gene has CDR1 GEAIGNYY and CDR2 EKD. V dropped 3 bases and J dropped 0; count of bases not matched to a gene: 10. This CDR3 region has 17 residues.

Only a few counts were recorded for this clone. A far larger clone is a single base away, which makes a read error likely. This CDR3 is also generated by other DNA sequences in the sample. The V gene is TRDV1, but the J gene lacks a call; TRDD3 reflects the table's D call only, with no check against the DNA. CDR3 length equals 20 residues. Germline-derived CDR1 and CDR2 are TSWWSYY and QGS. The CDR3 spells CALGKRTVLGIPGYTDKLIF. CDR3 coding DNA: TGTGCTCTTGGGAAACGAACGGTCCTGGGGATACCTGGGTACACCGATAAACTCATCTTC.

This clone was detected many times. Translating this DNA gives a protein that differs at residue 10 from the TCRdb one, which belongs to a much larger clone; a read error is likely, and the protein shown is this translation. The chain links TRDV2 to TRDJ1, with TRDD3 as a possible D gene (5 bases). The J gene is not listed in TCRdb, so it was assigned here from a DNA match to germline. V lost 0 bases and J 1 base, leaving 23 bases between the germline ends. There are 19 residues in the CDR3. Germline V gene data show CDR1 as GEAIGNYY and CDR2 as EKD. CDR3 in amino acids: CACDTFPALRDPFTDKLIF. The CDR3 region has the DNA TGTGCCTGTGACACCTTCCCGGCTCTGAGGGATCCTTTCACCGATAAACTCATCTTT.

In regard to this clone: The mismatch at residue 5 between this DNA's translation and the TCRdb protein of a much larger clone likely reflects a read error; the protein shown is translated from the DNA. The chain employs TRDV1 and TRDJ1, with D perhaps TRDD2 (7 bases). This CDR3 has 20 residues. Germline V gene sequence: CDR1 TSWWSYY, CDR2 QGS. V lost 3 bases, J lost 3 bases, and 29 bases lay in between. CDR3: CALGDPLAFLNTGTADKLIF. The CDR3 region has the DNA TGTGCTCTTGGGGACCCCTTGGCCTTCCTCAATACTGGGACGGCCGATAAACTCATCTTT.

To note about this clone: TCRdb records a much larger clone's protein for this DNA, with a difference at residue 12 that likely arises from a read error; the protein given is the translation of the DNA. The gene calls are TRDV1 and TRDJ1; D is perhaps TRDD3 (5 bases). Trimming removed 1 base at V and 0 bases at J, with 27 bases between. Per the germline V gene, CDR1 is TSWWSYY and CDR2 is QGS. This CDR3 comprises 21 residues. CDR3: CALGERALPSYGGSYTDKLIF. The CDR3 bases are TGTGCTCTTGGGGAACGGGCCCTCCCCTCTTACGGGGGGTCCTACACCGATAAACTCATCTTT.